The 28 T cell receptor beta chains in this list originate from one sample, sequenced in a study of cytomegalovirus exposure and HLA in healthy donors. Libraries were prepared by immunoSEQ multiplex PCR; TCRdb keeps only in-frame clonotypes and omits some of them. The top ten hold around 1.6% of the sample, which has some 78,000 clones, 90% to 96% seen once. Input material: PBMCs. The source is a man aged 18 to 30 in good health and CMV-seropositive.

This rearrangement joins TRBV5-1 to TRBJ2-1, with D possibly matching TRBD2 (5 bases). The germline gives CDR1 SGHRS, CDR2 YFSETQ. V was shortened by 0 bases and J by 12 bases, with 19 bases between the two germline ends. The CDR3 extends over 15 amino acids. This CDR3 is CASSLADAAGSRQFF. Here the CDR3 DNA reads TGCGCCAGCAGCTTGGCCGACGCGGCGGGCAGTCGGCAGTTCTTC.

The chain carries TRBV2 and TRBJ1-1, with 7 bases that match TRBD1. Trimming at V came to 7 bases and at J to 5 bases, leaving 10 bases not matched to a gene. The germline V gene has CDR1 SNHLY and CDR2 FYNNEI. The CDR3 totals 14 residues. The CDR3 is CASTRQGSQTEAFF. CDR3 nucleotides: TGTGCCAGCACCCGACAGGGTTCACAGACTGAAGCTTTCTTT.

This chain links TRBV7-9 with TRBJ1-4; the D is unclear. The CDR3 extends over 14 amino acids. The germline V gene has CDR1 SEHNR and CDR2 FQNEAQ (reference sequence). V lost 6 bases to trimming and J lost 8 bases, with 16 bases between them. This chain's CDR3 is CASSSPGEEEKLFF. The DNA of the CDR3 is TGTGCCAGCAGTTCCCCCGGCGAGGAAGAAAAACTGTTTTTT.

The rearrangement joins TRBV9 to TRBJ2-1, with TRBD2 identical over 10 bases. From germline, CDR1 is SGDLS and CDR2 YYNGEE. Trimming cost V 0 bases and J 0 bases; bases outside gene matches: 6. CDR3 length: 18 residues. Here the CDR3 DNA reads TGTGCCAGCAGCGTAGAGCGGGGGGGCCTTAGCTCCTACAATGAGCAGTTCTTC. Translated, it gives CASSVERGGLSSYNEQFF.

The chain is built from TRBV15 and TRBJ1-2, with D unresolved. CDR3 length equals 16 residues. Germline V CDR1 and CDR2: LNHNV, YYDKDF (reference sequence). V shed 1 base and J shed 4 bases, with 16 bases lying between them. The chain's CDR3 is CATSRGEGRPIYGYTF. CDR3 DNA: TGTGCCACCAGCAGAGGGGAGGGCCGGCCTATCTATGGCTACACCTTC.

In its sample, this clone was seen once. The rearrangement joins TRBV27 to TRBJ1-1, with D perhaps TRBD1 (6 bases). V was shortened by 5 bases and J by 11 bases, with 18 bases between the two germline ends. This CDR3 region has 13 residues. Germline V CDR1 and CDR2: MNHEY, SMNVEV (reference sequence). In nucleotides, the CDR3 is TGTGCCAGCAGTCTCGCCGGGACAAGCTCGGCTTTCTTT. It translates to CASSLAGTSSAFF.

The rearrangement links TRBV10-3 to TRBJ1-2; 7 nucleotides match TRBD1. The CDR3 is made up of 17 amino acids. The J segment lost 2 bases and the V segment lost 0 bases, leaving 9 bases of the junction unmatched. Germline CDR1 ENHRY, CDR2 SYGVKD. The CDR3 spells CAISESSRTGSNYGYTF. The CDR3 DNA is TGTGCCATCAGTGAGTCTTCCAGGACAGGATCCAACTATGGCTACACCTTC.

This clone was observed a handful of times. The chain recombines TRBV15 with TRBJ1-5; possibly TRBD1 for D (5 bases). CDR1 and CDR2 (germline): LNHNV, YYDKDF (reference sequence). Deletions cut 6 bases from V and 0 bases from J, with 12 bases between. CDR3 length: 15 residues. The CDR3 spells CATSEEQVSNQPQHF. The CDR3 DNA is TGTGCCACCAGTGAAGAACAGGTTAGCAATCAGCCCCAGCATTTT.

The chain has TRBV6-1 and TRBJ1-2; tentatively, D is TRBD1 (6 bases). CDR1 is MNHNS and CDR2 is SASEGT in the germline V gene. The CDR3 is 13 residues long. V was pared by 5 bases and J by 4 bases, with 11 bases between. CDR3 loop: CASSHRVGYGYTF. CDR3 DNA: TGTGCCAGCAGTCACAGGGTTGGCTATGGCTACACCTTC.

This chain links TRBV10-3 with TRBJ2-5; no clear D gene. Germline V gene lookup returns CDR1 ENHRY and CDR2 SYGVKD. V dropped 0 bases and J dropped 1 base, with 6 bases sitting between them. The CDR3 is 14 amino acids. The CDR3 is CAISESLSQETQYF. Here the CDR3 DNA reads TGTGCCATCAGTGAGTCGTTGAGCCAAGAGACCCAGTACTTC.

The chain carries TRBV4-1 and TRBJ2-7, with D perhaps TRBD1 (5 bases). Germline V lookup: CDR1 MGHRA, CDR2 YSYEKL. V lost 1 base to trimming and J lost 5 bases, with 9 bases between them. The CDR3 is made up of 13 amino acids. The CDR3 region is CASSQVKGNEQYF. In DNA, the CDR3 is TGCGCCAGCAGCCAAGTTAAGGGGAACGAGCAGTACTTC.

The J gene is TRBJ2-7, the V gene TRBV6-5; D is undetermined. Germline assignment: CDR1 MNHEY and CDR2 SVGAGI. The V end lost 0 bases, the J end lost 1 base, and 4 bases lay between the germline ends. The CDR3 covers 13 residues. The CDR3 loop is CASSYSSSYEQYF. The CDR3 nucleotides are TGTGCCAGCAGTTACTCCAGTTCCTACGAGCAGTACTTC.

This clone has just one count. The chain combines TRBV5-1 with TRBJ2-5; 7 bases are a match to TRBD1. CDR3 length: 15 residues. Germline trimming cut 0 bases from V and 2 bases from J; bases unmatched to any gene: 4. Germline V gene sequence: CDR1 SGHRS, CDR2 YFSETQ. CDR3 nucleotides: TGCGCCAGCAGCTTGGCACAGGGGTCTCAAGAGACCCAGTACTTC. This gives the protein CASSLAQGSQETQYF.

J is TRBJ1-2 and V is TRBV7-9, with D hard to call. The germline V gene encodes CDR1 SEHNR and CDR2 FQNEAQ (reference sequence). CDR3 length: 15 amino acids. Trimming cost V 5 bases and J 6 bases, with 19 bases left between them. DNA of the CDR3: TGTGCCAGCAGCCAAGGAAAATCATCTCTAGATGGCTACACCTTC. Translated, it gives CASSQGKSSLDGYTF.

The chain employs TRBV4-1 and TRBJ1-4; D is perhaps TRBD1 (6 bases). Germline CDR1 is MGHRA and CDR2 is YSYEKL. The CDR3 runs to 17 residues. Trimming took off 4 bases at V and 8 bases at J, with 23 bases between the two ends. DNA of the CDR3: TGCGCCAGCAGCCGCAGCGGGGGGGCCTCCATGGGAGAAAAACTGTTTTTT. Encoded protein: CASSRSGGASMGEKLFF.

This clone was detected only once. The genes are TRBV7-3 and TRBJ2-1, with 9 bases matching TRBD2. The CDR3 loop spans 12 amino acids. V lost 5 bases and J lost 12; bases outside the gene matches: 5. Germline values: CDR1 SGHTA, CDR2 FQGTGA. The CDR3 loop reads CASSAGGERQFF. The CDR3 DNA is TGTGCCAGCAGCGCGGGGGGGGAGAGGCAGTTCTTC.

CDR3 DNA sequence: TGTGCCAGCAGCAACAATCCGGACAGGCCGAACACCGGGGAGCTGTTTTTT. This gives the protein CASSNNPDRPNTGELFF. The chain uses TRBV21-1 and TRBJ2-2; the D segment call TRBD1 is taken from the table without a DNA check. TRBV21-1 has pseudogene status. The CDR3 runs 17 residues.

The chain combines TRBV28 with TRBJ1-5; possible D gene TRBD1, 5 bases. This CDR3 has 14 residues. V was clipped by 2 bases and J by 7 bases, with 12 bases between them. Germline CDR1 MDHEN, CDR2 SYDVKM. CDR3 residues: CASSLGRGGQPQHF. The CDR3 region has the DNA TGTGCCAGCAGTTTAGGGCGGGGCGGACAGCCCCAGCATTTT.

The chain carries TRBV7-9 and TRBJ2-2; maybe TRBD2 (5 bases). This CDR3 has 16 residues. CDR1 and CDR2 from the germline V gene are SEHNR and FQNEAQ (reference sequence). The germline V and J ends were trimmed by 5 bases and 4 bases, with 17 bases remaining between them. CDR3 bases: TGTGCCAGCAGCCTCAGAGGCCTAGCTGGCACCGGGGAGCTGTTTTTT. This codes for CASSLRGLAGTGELFF. Complete variable domain (other parts from reference TRBV7-9 and TRBJ2-2): DTGVSQNPRHKITKRGQNVTFRCDPISEHNRLYWYRQTLGQGPEFLTYFQNEAQLEKSRLLSDRFSAERPKGSFSTLEIQRTEQGDSAMYLCASSLRGLAGTGELFFGEGSRLTVL.

The chain has TRBV6-1 and TRBJ2-2; D is unclear. The CDR3 length is 13 residues. Trimming took 4 bases from V and 6 from J, leaving 9 bases between them. Germline assignment: CDR1 MNHNS and CDR2 SASEGT. The CDR3 loop is CASSGIVPGELFF. CDR3 nucleotide sequence: TGTGCCAGCAGTGGTATAGTCCCCGGGGAGCTGTTTTTT.

V gene TRBV28 combines with J gene TRBJ1-1; perhaps TRBD1 as D (5 bases). The CDR3 is made up of 15 amino acids. Germline V lookup: CDR1 MDHEN, CDR2 SYDVKM. V was cut by 1 base and J by 6 bases, with 15 bases left in between. CDR3 nucleotide sequence: TGTGCCAGCAGTTTATTAGGGGAATCTAATGCTGAAGCTTTCTTT. Amino acids: CASSLLGESNAEAFF.

The CDR3 DNA follows: TGTGCCAGCAGCTTGGGGCAGGGCGGCAATGAGCAGTTCTTC. Protein: CASSLGQGGNEQFF. The rearrangement uses TRBV5-8 and TRBJ2-1; a possible D gene is TRBD1 (5 bases). Germline-derived CDR1 and CDR2 are SGHTS and YDEGEE. The CDR3 length is 14 residues. The ends were cut back, 0 bases at V and 6 bases at J, with 10 bases in the middle.

The chain links TRBV10-2 to TRBJ1-1; D perhaps matches TRBD1 (5 bases). From germline, CDR1 is WSHSY and CDR2 SAAADI. Trimming took 0 bases from V and 10 from J, leaving 15 bases between them. This CDR3 comprises 14 residues. The CDR3 nucleotides are TGCGCCAGCAGTGAGTCATCAGGGCAGGTTGCAGCTTTCTTT. Protein sequence: CASSESSGQVAAFF.

The chain has TRBV7-9 and TRBJ2-5, with TRBD2 matching over 8 bases. Germline CDR1 is SEHNR and CDR2 is FQNEAQ (reference sequence). With 1 base clipped from V and 4 bases from J, the junction kept 11 bases outside the gene matches. The CDR3 consists of 17 residues. CDR3 sequence reads: CASSLEGTSSFGETQYF. In nucleotides, the CDR3 is TGTGCCAGCAGCTTAGAAGGGACTAGTAGTTTCGGAGAGACCCAGTACTTC. Drawing the rest from reference TRBV7-9 and TRBJ2-5, the complete variable domain is DTGVSQNPRHKITKRGQNVTFRCDPISEHNRLYWYRQTLGQGPEFLTYFQNEAQLEKSRLLSDRFSAERPKGSFSTLEIQRTEQGDSAMYLCASSLEGTSSFGETQYFGPGTRLLVL.

In DNA form, the CDR3 reads TGTGCCAGCAGCCTGGGACAGGGAGGCTACACAGATACGCAGTATTTT. This encodes CASSLGQGGYTDTQYF. The chain couples TRBV7-9 to TRBJ2-3; 9 bases line up with TRBD1. CDR3 length: 16 amino acids. Germline CDR1 and CDR2: SEHNR and FQNEAQ (reference sequence). Trimming removed 5 bases from V and 2 bases from J; junction bases left unmatched: 8.

This sequence joins TRBV10-3 and TRBJ1-1; 7 nucleotides match TRBD1. J gave up 0 bases and V 4 bases, and 2 bases lay outside the gene matches. Germline CDR1 ENHRY, CDR2 SYGVKD. The CDR3 consists of 14 residues. CDR3 nucleotide sequence: TGTGCCATCAGTGCGGGACAGCTGAACACTGAAGCTTTCTTT. This gives the protein CAISAGQLNTEAFF.

The rearrangement joins TRBV6-1 to TRBJ2-7, with 7 bases fitting TRBD1. V lost 7 bases to trimming and J lost 3 bases; unmatched junction nucleotides: 9. CDR3 length: 14 amino acids. Germline CDR1 is MNHNS and CDR2 is SASEGT. The CDR3 loop reads CASNSGTAVYEQYF. In DNA form, the CDR3 reads TGTGCCAGCAACTCCGGGACAGCAGTCTACGAGCAGTACTTC.

The chain carries TRBV10-3 and TRBJ2-7, with TRBD1 identical over 8 bases. Germline CDR1 is ENHRY and CDR2 is SYGVKD. This CDR3 has 13 amino acids. V was pared by 10 bases and J by 6 bases, with 11 bases of the junction left unmatched. DNA of the CDR3: TGTGCCACCACGGACAGGGTATTATCCGAGCAGTACTTC. The encoded protein is CATTDRVLSEQYF.